The 15 T cell receptor beta chains below come from one sample, sequenced in a study of T cell repertoires in cytomegalovirus infection. TCRdb re-analysed the reads in MiXCR, keeping a single row per CDR3 protein. The sample lists hundreds of thousands of distinct CDR3 sequences; around 10% were seen once. The sample taken for sequencing was PBMCs. All receptors come from a human donor in good health (CMV status not recorded). Some clones in this sample may be carry-over from other donors' samples.

This clonotype was recorded at least ten times. The rearrangement links TRBV29-1 to TRBJ1-2; 8 bases map to TRBD1. The CDR3 is 14 residues long. V was clipped by 3 bases and J by 8 bases; unmatched bases: 11. Germline CDR1 and CDR2: SQVTM and ANQGSEA. CDR3 nucleotide sequence: TGCAGCGTTGAGACGGACAGGGAGGATGGCGGCTACACCTTC. Protein product: CSVETDREDGGYTF.

There are many counts of this clonotype. This chain joins TRBV6-2 or TRBV6-3 and TRBJ2-2; D is uncertain. V lost 5 bases, J lost 0 bases, and 10 bases lay in between. The CDR3 extends over 15 amino acids. The germline gives CDR1 MNHEY, CDR2 SVGEGT. CDR3 region: CASSLRGPNTGELFF. In DNA form, the CDR3 reads TGTGCCAGCAGTCTTCGCGGTCCGAACACCGGGGAGCTGTTTTTT.

Many counts were recorded for this clonotype. This chain joins TRBV6-2 or TRBV6-3 and TRBJ2-7, with D hard to call. Germline V gene data show CDR1 as MNHEY and CDR2 as SVGEGT. Trimming shortened V by 2 bases and J by 6 bases, and 11 bases separated the two germline ends. The CDR3 runs to 13 residues. The CDR3 coding sequence is TGTGCCAGCAGTTACCTTCGTTGGGCCGAGCAGTACTTC. It encodes CASSYLRWAEQYF.

This clonotype showed up many times. CDR3 in amino acids: CSARLAASSTDTQYF. CDR3 nucleotides: TGCAGTGCTAGACTAGCGGCCTCTAGCACAGATACGCAGTATTTT. The V and J genes are TRBV20-1 and TRBJ2-3; TRBD2 matches at 7 bases. The CDR3 runs to 15 residues. Germline CDR1 reads DFQATT; CDR2 reads SNEGSKA (reference sequence). V lost 2 bases, J lost 0 bases, and 5 bases stayed unmatched.

This clonotype was seen at least ten times. The genes are TRBV5-6 and TRBJ2-2; a possible D gene is TRBD1 (6 bases). This CDR3 comprises 15 residues. Trimming shortened V by 6 bases and J by 0 bases, and 12 bases separated the two germline ends. The germline V gene has CDR1 SGHDT and CDR2 YYEEEE. CDR3 bases: TGTGCCAGCACCTGGACAGTCGCGAACACCGGGGAGCTGTTTTTT. As protein: CASTWTVANTGELFF. The entire variable domain, with the rest obtained from reference TRBV5-6 and TRBJ2-2, is as follows: DAGVTQSPTHLIKTRGQQVTLRCSPKSGHDTVSWYQQALGQGPQFIFQYYEEEERQRGNFPDRFSGHQFPNYSSELNVNALLLGDSALYLCASTWTVANTGELFFGEGSRLTVL.

There are many counts of this clonotype. This chain uses TRBV7-8 with TRBJ1-5, with D possibly matching TRBD1 (5 bases). Germline values: CDR1 SGHVS, CDR2 FQNEAQ. Trimming removed 5 bases at V and 7 bases at J, with 15 bases between. The CDR3 is 14 amino acids. The CDR3 DNA follows: TGTGCCAGCAGCCCACGGGACGCGGGACAGCCCCAGCATTTT. Translation: CASSPRDAGQPQHF.

The table lists this clonotype with a few counts. This rearrangement joins TRBV20-1 to TRBJ1-2; TRBD1 matches 7 bases. The CDR3 is 13 amino acids. CDR1 and CDR2 (germline): DFQATT, SNEGSKA (reference sequence). V shed 6 bases and J 4 bases; nucleotides not matched to a gene: 8. CDR3 DNA: TGCAGTGCGGGTCGGGACAGATCCTATGGCTACACCTTC. This codes for CSAGRDRSYGYTF.

This clonotype appeared a few times. The V gene is TRBV20-1, the J gene TRBJ1-2, with no clear D. In germline, CDR1 is DFQATT, CDR2 SNEGSKA (reference sequence). V lost 1 base, J lost 13 bases, and 10 bases lay in between. This CDR3 region has 10 residues. CDR3 sequence (DNA): TGCAGTGCTAGAGCCAAGGAGGGCACCTTC. Translating it yields CSARAKEGTF.

This clonotype appeared many times. This chain joins TRBV4-2 and TRBJ2-2; perhaps D is TRBD1 or TRBD2 (5 bases each). The CDR3 covers 17 residues. Germline values: CDR1 LGHNA, CDR2 YNFKEQ. Trimming cost V 0 bases and J 5 bases, with 16 bases left between them. The CDR3 spells CASSQDRAGTDTGELFF. CDR3 coding DNA: TGTGCCAGCAGCCAAGATCGCGCCGGGACCGATACCGGGGAGCTGTTTTTT.

This chain links TRBV7-9 with TRBJ2-5; D is unresolved. The V gene lost 8 bases and the J gene lost 3 bases, with 7 bases spanning the gap. The length of the CDR3 is 11 residues. CDR1 and CDR2 from the germline V gene are SEHNR and FQNEAQ (reference sequence). CDR3 in DNA: TGTGCCAGCCATCAAGAAGAGACCCAGTACTTC. This translates into CASHQEETQYF. The full variable domain, with the rest looked up from reference TRBV7-9 and TRBJ2-5, is DTGVSQNPRHKITKRGQNVTFRCDPISEHNRLYWYRQTLGQGPEFLTYFQNEAQLEKSRLLSDRFSAERPKGSFSTLEIQRTEQGDSAMYLCASHQEETQYFGPGTRLLVL.

V is TRBV23-1 and J is TRBJ2-1; 9 bases fit TRBD2. TRBV23-1 is recorded as an ORF, its role being uncertain. CDR3 length: 16 amino acids. The V and J ends lost 0 bases and 7 bases, in that order; junction bases with no gene match: 7. The CDR3 nucleotides read TGCGCCAGCAGTCAATCGGAGCGGGGGGATGGGAATGAGCAGTTCTTC. It specifies CASSQSERGDGNEQFF.

This clonotype occurred many times. The CDR3: CASSRRRNTGELFF. In DNA form, the CDR3 reads TGTGCCAGCAGCCGTCGGAGGAACACCGGGGAGCTGTTTTTT. The gene calls are TRBV7-2 and TRBJ2-2; D gene unclear. V lost 5 bases and J lost 1, with 8 bases in between. This CDR3 has 14 amino acids. Germline V CDR1 and CDR2: SGHTA, FQGNSA.

The sample holds many counts of this clonotype. The chain joins TRBV7-2 to TRBJ2-1; a possible D gene is TRBD1 (6 bases). This CDR3 has 16 amino acids. V was pared by 5 bases and J by 6 bases, with 20 bases between. Germline assignment: CDR1 SGHTA and CDR2 FQGNSA. CDR3 nucleotide sequence: TGTGCCAGCAGCCAATTCCGGGACAAACTAATCAATGAGCAGTTCTTC. Its protein product is CASSQFRDKLINEQFF.

There are many counts of this clonotype. The genes are TRBV2 and TRBJ1-1; 8 bases line up with TRBD1. The CDR3 contains 17 residues. CDR1 SNHLY and CDR2 FYNNEI come from the germline V gene. V was pared by 2 bases and J by 0 bases, with 8 bases of the junction left unmatched. Written as DNA, the CDR3 is TGTGCCAGCAGTGAAAGGACAGGGCGGGTAGTGAACACTGAAGCTTTCTTT. Amino acids: CASSERTGRVVNTEAFF.

This clonotype was observed at least ten times. The rearrangement joins TRBV6-6 to TRBJ1-2, with D possibly TRBD1 on 5 matching bases. The CDR3 extends over 11 amino acids. The germline gives CDR1 MNHNY, CDR2 SVGAGI (reference sequence). Trimming cost V 6 bases and J 6 bases, with 8 bases left between them. CDR3 sequence: CASRDRDGYTF. Written as DNA, the CDR3 is TGTGCCAGCAGAGACAGAGATGGCTACACCTTC.